This TCR beta chain was recorded in a study of shared clonotypes between healthy human individuals. Using immunoSEQ multiplex PCR, the repertoire was profiled, and TCRdb retains in-frame clones only, with some absent. The data contain 740,000 or so clones, 73% of them singletons. As regards this clone: The antigen is undetermined.

Every one of the donors was a Caucasian adult that lived in Nashville, Tennessee. Study-wide results and limits: The sole specimen, blood, was sampled, and tissue repertoires likely differ. Generally, estimated richness proved larger in naive subsets than it did in memory subsets.

Sequenced input: memory CD4+ T cells sorted from blood. The sample's subset: CD45RA-negative fraction. This clonotype originated in a woman aged 30 to 39 in good health.

The CDR3 spells CAIRGQRAEQYF. CDR3 nucleotide sequence: TGTGCCATCCGCGGGCAGAGAGCGGAGCAGTACTTC. The chain is built from TRBV28 and TRBJ2-7; weak D call: TRBD2 (5 bases). Germline lookup yields CDR1 MDHEN and CDR2 SYDVKM. The CDR3 is 12 residues long. V lost 10 bases, J lost 7 bases, and 17 bases lay in between.